The rows below give T cell receptor beta chains drawn from one sample of a study of radiation and T cells in renal cell carcinoma. Some clones are missing from TCRdb's copy, which holds only in-frame ones; the method was immunoSEQ multiplex PCR. Of approximately 80,000 clones in the sample, roughly nine tenths are singletons; the top ten hold about 6%. Sequenced material: blood, taken from a patient whose treatment included radiotherapy and nephrectomy. These receptor sequences come from a woman in her 70s with renal cell carcinoma. The CDR3 runs from the conserved cysteine through the conserved F or W. Fields, in order: V gene, clone size, J gene, D gene, CDR3 DNA, CDR3 protein. D genes are given only for firm matches. Size tells how often a clone was seen (once, few, many) or the class of an expanded clone, and some rows leave it out.

V gene: TRBV9
clone size: NA
J gene: TRBJ1-6
D gene: TRBD1
CDR3 DNA: TGTGCCAGCAGCGCTAGGGACAGGGGGCTGGAATCACCCCTCCACTTT
CDR3 protein: CASSARDRGLESPLHF

V gene: TRBV11-2
clone size: NA
J gene: TRBJ2-7
D gene: NA
CDR3 DNA: TGTGCCAGCAGCTTATACGCGGAAACCTACGAGCAGTACTTC
CDR3 protein: CASSLYAETYEQYF

V gene: TRBV2
clone size: few
J gene: TRBJ2-1
D gene: NA
CDR3 DNA: TGTGCCAGCATCCAGGCGAGCTCCTACAATGAGCAGTTCTTC
CDR3 protein: CASIQASSYNEQFF

V gene: TRBV19
clone size: NA
J gene: TRBJ1-6
D gene: NA
CDR3 DNA: TGTGCCAGTAGGGACGGGGTAGGTAATTCACCCCTCCACTTT
CDR3 protein: CASRDGVGNSPLHF

V gene: TRBV7-5
clone size: NA
J gene: TRBJ2-5
D gene: NA
CDR3 DNA: TGTGCCAGAAGCACCGCGGGCCTACAGGGGAGGGAAGAGACCCAGTACTTC
CDR3 protein: CARSTAGLQGREETQYF

V gene: TRBV7-2
clone size: NA
J gene: TRBJ1-1
D gene: NA
CDR3 DNA: TGTGCCAGCAGCTTAAGGTTGATGAACACTGAAGCTTTCTTT
CDR3 protein: CASSLRLMNTEAFF

V gene: TRBV25-1
clone size: once
J gene: TRBJ2-2
D gene: NA
CDR3 DNA: TGTGCCAGCAGTTCTAGAACTAACACCGGGGAGCTGTTTTTT
CDR3 protein: CASSSRTNTGELFF

V gene: TRBV14
clone size: NA
J gene: TRBJ1-2
D gene: TRBD1
CDR3 DNA: TGTGCCAGCAGCCTCAAACAGGGGAGTCATGGCTACACCTTC
CDR3 protein: CASSLKQGSHGYTF

V gene: TRBV28
clone size: once
J gene: TRBJ2-5
D gene: NA
CDR3 DNA: TGTGCCAGCGCCTCACAGGGTTGGGAGACCCAGTACTTC
CDR3 protein: CASASQGWETQYF

V gene: TRBV6-6
clone size: NA
J gene: TRBJ1-2
D gene: NA
CDR3 DNA: TGTGCCAGCAGTCCACACCCCGCGGATGGCTACACCTTC
CDR3 protein: CASSPHPADGYTF

V gene: TRBV4-1
clone size: NA
J gene: TRBJ1-1
D gene: TRBD1
CDR3 DNA: TGCGCCAGCAGCCCCCACACAGGGGGCGCGGACACTGAAGCTTTCTTT
CDR3 protein: CASSPHTGGADTEAFF